Each of the 16 T cell receptor beta chains below was sequenced from the same sample in a study of long-term antiretroviral therapy in people with HIV. This was the immunoSEQ v3.0 assay at survey level. Libraries were prepared by immunoSEQ multiplex PCR; TCRdb keeps only in-frame clonotypes and omits some of them. The sample holds approximately 13,000 clones, over 65% seen once. The sequenced sample was unsorted PBMCs, obtained 1.3 years before starting antiretroviral therapy. Receptors were obtained from a man aged 40-55 years with HIV.

This chain connects TRBV13 to TRBJ2-4, with 7 bases fitting TRBD1. V gave up 4 bases and J gave up 9 bases; unmatched junction bases: 6. Germline CDR1 PRHDT, CDR2 FYEKMQ (reference sequence). This CDR3 contains 13 residues. The CDR3: CASSSRGLAIQYF. CDR3 DNA: TGTGCCAGCAGCTCTAGGGGGCTGGCCATTCAGTACTTC. The complete variable domain, with remaining parts taken from reference TRBV13 and TRBJ2-4, reads AAGVIQSPRHLIKEKRETATLKCYPIPRHDTVYWYQQGPGQDPQFLISFYEKMQSDKGSIPDRFSAQQFSDYHSELNMSSLELGDSALYFCASSSRGLAIQYFGAGTRLSVL.

The CDR3 loop reads CASSSSGTGSYEQYF. DNA of the CDR3: TGTGCCAGCAGTTCTTCCGGGACAGGGTCCTACGAGCAGTACTTC. The chain is built from TRBV7-6 and TRBJ2-7; 9 positions match TRBD1. Trimming cost V 6 bases and J 1 base; bases outside gene matches: 7. This CDR3 region has 15 residues. Per the germline V gene, CDR1 is SGHVS and CDR2 is FNYEAQ.

The genes are TRBV6-1 and TRBJ2-1; D remains ambiguous. This CDR3 region has 14 residues. The V end was cut by 1 base, the J end by 3 bases, with 7 bases between. The germline CDR1 and CDR2 sequences are MNHNS and SASEGT. Written as DNA, the CDR3 is TGTGCCAGCAGTGAAGTAGGCTTCTACAATGAGCAGTTCTTC. Translation: CASSEVGFYNEQFF.

This sequence joins TRBV6-5 and TRBJ1-6; no definite D call. CDR1 is MNHEY, CDR2 SVGAGI, per germline. V lost 2 bases and J 10 bases, leaving 12 bases between the germline ends. This CDR3 has 14 residues. The DNA of the CDR3 is TGTGCCAGCAGTTACGAGGCAGTTGACTCACCCCTCCACTTT. It translates to CASSYEAVDSPLHF.

A few counts support this clone. The chain couples TRBV7-9 to TRBJ2-4; D might be TRBD2 (6 bases). The V gene's germline CDR1 is SEHNR and CDR2 FQNEAQ (reference sequence). This CDR3 contains 13 residues. The V end lost 3 bases, the J end lost 3 bases, and 6 bases lay between the germline ends. In DNA, the CDR3 is TGTGCCAGCAGCTTGGGGGGCAAAAACATTCAGTACTTC. This encodes CASSLGGKNIQYF.

V gene TRBV27 combines with J gene TRBJ2-5, with 8 bases that match TRBD2. The length of the CDR3 is 17 residues. J lost 6 bases, V lost 0 bases, and 12 bases had no gene match. Germline CDR1 and CDR2: MNHEY and SMNVEV (reference sequence). The CDR3 DNA reads as TGTGCCAGCAGTTTATCACCCACGGGGGGGCACACGAAGACCCAGTACTTC. Protein product: CASSLSPTGGHTKTQYF.

The V call is TRBV9, the J call TRBJ2-5; perhaps D is TRBD1 or TRBD2 (6 bases each). There are 15 residues in the CDR3. CDR1 SGDLS and CDR2 YYNGEE come from the germline V gene. V was shortened by 4 bases and J by 5 bases, with 18 bases between the two germline ends. The chain's CDR3 is CASSPSGGGYETQYF. DNA for the CDR3: TGTGCCAGCAGCCCAAGTGGAGGGGGGTATGAGACCCAGTACTTC.

The gene calls are TRBV19 and TRBJ1-1; 7 positions agree with TRBD1. V lost 5 bases to trimming and J lost 1 base; unmatched junction nucleotides: 7. CDR1 LNHDA and CDR2 SQIVND come from the germline V gene (reference sequence). This CDR3 is built from 15 residues. In DNA, the CDR3 is TGTGCCAGTAGTTCCTACGACAGGGCGAACACTGAAGCTTTCTTT. It specifies CASSSYDRANTEAFF.

The chain has TRBV5-4 and TRBJ1-1; the D is unclear. Deletions cut 7 bases from V and 3 bases from J, with 22 bases between. Germline values: CDR1 SGHNT, CDR2 YYREEE (reference sequence). This CDR3 has 16 amino acids. CDR3 nucleotides: TGTGCCAGCGGGCCCGATGGTAGGGAGGCGGACACTGAAGCTTTCTTT. It codes for CASGPDGREADTEAFF.

CDR3 loop: CASSLDGQGDIYEQYF. The CDR3 bases are TGCGCCAGCAGCTTGGATGGACAGGGGGACATCTACGAGCAGTACTTC. The chain joins TRBV5-1 to TRBJ2-7; 10 bases map to TRBD1. The CDR3 is made up of 16 amino acids. Per germline, CDR1 SGHRS and CDR2 YFSETQ. The ends lost 0 bases at V and 3 bases at J; junction bases unmatched: 6. Drawing the rest from reference TRBV5-1 and TRBJ2-7, the complete variable domain is KAGVTQTPRYLIKTRGQQVTLSCSPISGHRSVSWYQQTPGQGLQFLFEYFSETQRNKGNFPGRFSGRQFSNSRSEMNVSTLELGDSALYLCASSLDGQGDIYEQYFGPGTRLTVT.

The CDR3 protein is CASSPRLSSYNEQFF. The DNA of the CDR3 is TGTGCCAGCAGCCCTCGACTCAGCTCCTACAATGAGCAGTTCTTC. This chain joins TRBV4-2 and TRBJ2-1, with no clear D. Germline V gives CDR1 LGHNA, CDR2 YNFKEQ. Trimming left V 4 bases short and J 0 bases short, with 10 bases between. This CDR3 contains 15 residues.

This clone is a singleton in its sample. The rearrangement links TRBV5-1 to TRBJ1-4; a possible D gene is TRBD1 (6 bases). CDR1 is SGHRS, CDR2 YFSETQ, per germline. This CDR3 has 18 amino acids. V lost 2 bases, J lost 8 bases, and 25 bases lay in between. The CDR3 DNA sequence: TGCGCCAGCAGCTTCGGGGATAGGCAGGGGAGTTTTAGGGAAAAACTGTTTTTT. The encoded protein is CASSFGDRQGSFREKLFF.

The rearrangement joins TRBV27 to TRBJ1-2, with no clear D. The V end was cut by 5 bases, the J end by 2 bases, with 9 bases between. The germline CDR1 and CDR2 sequences are MNHEY and SMNVEV (reference sequence). The CDR3 contains 13 residues. The CDR3 DNA reads as TGTGCCAGCAGTACGGACGTCAACTATGGCTACACCTTC. It is translated as CASSTDVNYGYTF.

The chain carries TRBV30 and TRBJ2-5; D is unresolved. V was cut by 2 bases and J by 7 bases, with 5 bases left in between. The CDR3 sequence is 10 residues long. Germline CDR1 GTSNPN, CDR2 SVGIG (reference sequence). In nucleotides, the CDR3 is TGTGCCTGGAGTCTAGGGACCCAGTACTTC. This codes for CAWSLGTQYF.

The chain is built from TRBV10-1 and TRBJ1-2; possibly TRBD1 for D (5 bases). The CDR3 loop spans 15 amino acids. CDR1 is WNHNN and CDR2 is SYGVQD in the germline V gene (reference sequence). With 11 bases removed from V and 0 bases from J, the gap between germline ends came to 19 bases. CDR3 DNA: TGCGCCGGGGGGTGGGGCCCCCCTACTAACTATGGCTACACCTTC. This codes for CAGGWGPPTNYGYTF.

V gene TRBV9 combines with J gene TRBJ1-4; no definite D call. CDR1 and CDR2 (germline): SGDLS, YYNGEE. This CDR3 comprises 14 residues. V lost 4 bases and J lost 6, with 13 bases in between. For the CDR3, the DNA is TGTGCCAGCAGCCCCCAACAAGGCTATGAAAAACTGTTTTTT. As protein: CASSPQQGYEKLFF. Filled out from reference TRBV9 and TRBJ1-4, the complete variable domain reads DSGVTQTPKHLITATGQRVTLRCSPRSGDLSVYWYQQSLDQGLQFLIQYYNGEERAKGNILERFSAQQFPDLHSELNLSSLELGDSALYFCASSPQQGYEKLFFGSGTQLSVL.